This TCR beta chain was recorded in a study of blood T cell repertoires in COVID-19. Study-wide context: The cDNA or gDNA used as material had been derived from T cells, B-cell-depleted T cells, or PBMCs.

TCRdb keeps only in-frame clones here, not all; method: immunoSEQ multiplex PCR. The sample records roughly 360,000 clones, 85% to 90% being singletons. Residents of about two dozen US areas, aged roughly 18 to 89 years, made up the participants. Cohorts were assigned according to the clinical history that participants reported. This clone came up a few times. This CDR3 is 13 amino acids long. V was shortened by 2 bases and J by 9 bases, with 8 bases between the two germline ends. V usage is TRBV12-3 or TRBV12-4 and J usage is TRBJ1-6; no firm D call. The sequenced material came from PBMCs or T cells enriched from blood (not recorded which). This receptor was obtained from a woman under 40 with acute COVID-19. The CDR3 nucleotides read TGTGCCAGCAGTTTATCCGAGGGTTCACCCCTCCACTTT. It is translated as CASSLSEGSPLHF.